Presented here are 6 T cell receptor beta chains from one specimen sequenced in a study of T cells after yellow fever vaccination. TCRdb re-derived calls from the 5' RACE reads in MiXCR, one entry per CDR3 protein. Found here are about 300,000 distinct CDR3 sequences, approximately 10% of them singletons; the top ten hold around 3.3%. The material was CD4+ T cells sorted from PBMCs, obtained 5 days after the yellow fever booster vaccination. The receptors derive from a man younger than 30 who received the YFV17D yellow fever vaccine.

The rearrangement uses TRBV25-1 and TRBJ1-2; no firm D call. Germline-derived CDR1 and CDR2 are MGHDK and SYGVNS. V was cut by 5 bases and J by 5 bases, with 12 bases left in between. The CDR3 has 13 residues. The CDR3 nucleotides are TGTGCCAGCAGTTCCTCGTGGTTATATGGCTACACCTTC. This encodes CASSSSWLYGYTF.

The chain employs TRBV3-1 and TRBJ1-6; no clear D gene. Between the trimmed V and J ends, which lost 0 bases and 9 bases, there was a span of 6 bases. The germline V gene has CDR1 LGHDT and CDR2 YNNKEL (reference sequence). This CDR3 is 13 amino acids long. CDR3 coding DNA: TGTGCCAGCAGCCAAGAGGGAAGTTCACCCCTCCACTTT. It yields the protein CASSQEGSSPLHF.

This clonotype has more than one count but fewer than ten. This chain uses TRBV3-2 with TRBJ2-1; TRBD2 is the table's D call, not checked against the DNA. TRBV3-2 represents a pseudogene. The CDR3 extends over 15 amino acids. DNA of the CDR3: TGTGCCAGAGGGACTGGTACTCAGCGAATCAATGAGCAGTTCTTC. This encodes CARGTGTQRINEQFF.

In this sample, this clonotype turned up a few times. The V call is TRBV7-9, the J call TRBJ2-5, with D uncertain. CDR1 is SEHNR, CDR2 FQNEAQ, per germline (reference sequence). Trimming left V 4 bases short and J 5 bases short, with 11 bases between. This CDR3 has 13 amino acids. CDR3 bases: TGTGCCAGCAGCTCCTGGAAAAGGGAGACCCAGTACTTC. Amino acid sequence: CASSSWKRETQYF.

This clonotype was found a few times. Its ends do not fully match the called genes, so a read error is possible. The J gene is TRBJ2-6, the V gene TRBV7-3; the match to TRBD1 covers 8 bases. The germline V gene has CDR1 SGHTA and CDR2 FQGTGA. This CDR3 has 18 residues. The CDR3 region has the DNA TGTGCCAGCAGCTTCCGGACAGGGCTCATCCCTGGCGCCAACGTCCTGACTTTC. As protein: CASSFRTGLIPGANVLTF. Looking up the rest from reference TRBV7-3 and TRBJ2-6 gives the full variable domain: GAGVSQTPSNKVTEKGKYVELRCDPISGHTALYWYRQSLGQGPEFLIYFQGTGAADDSGLPNDRFFAVRPEGSVSTLKIQRTERGDSAVYLCASSFRTGLIPGANVLTFGAGSRLTVL.

This clonotype was counted only a few times. This rearrangement joins TRBV12-3 or TRBV12-4 to TRBJ2-3; 7 bases map to TRBD2. There are 15 residues in the CDR3. The V and J ends lost 2 bases and 4 bases, in that order; junction bases with no gene match: 6. The CDR3, as DNA: TGTGCCAGCAGTTTAAGGACGGGGGGTTCAGATACGCAGTATTTT. As protein: CASSLRTGGSDTQYF.